This T cell receptor (beta chain) was retrieved from a study of blood T cell repertoires in COVID-19. Overall study: The United States, Italy and Spain supplied acute and convalescent COVID-19 samples. Sample material is recorded as cDNA or gDNA derived from T cells, B-cell-depleted T cells, or PBMCs.

This CDR3 region has 13 residues. Trimming took 5 bases from V and 13 from J, leaving 21 bases between them. In germline, CDR1 is SGHDT, CDR2 YYEEEE. The assay was immunoSEQ multiplex PCR, and TCRdb's table has in-frame clones only and misses some. This table holds 300,000 or so clones, approximately 89% found once. A few counts support this clone. The sample taken for sequencing was peripheral blood. The sequence derives from a woman between 50 and 59 years old who had recovered from COVID-19. The chain carries TRBV5-6 and TRBJ1-2; the D gene is possibly TRBD1 (5 bases). The chain's CDR3 is CASSQTVRAPGTF. For the CDR3, the DNA is TGTGCCAGCAGTCAGACAGTCAGGGCCCCTGGCACCTTC.